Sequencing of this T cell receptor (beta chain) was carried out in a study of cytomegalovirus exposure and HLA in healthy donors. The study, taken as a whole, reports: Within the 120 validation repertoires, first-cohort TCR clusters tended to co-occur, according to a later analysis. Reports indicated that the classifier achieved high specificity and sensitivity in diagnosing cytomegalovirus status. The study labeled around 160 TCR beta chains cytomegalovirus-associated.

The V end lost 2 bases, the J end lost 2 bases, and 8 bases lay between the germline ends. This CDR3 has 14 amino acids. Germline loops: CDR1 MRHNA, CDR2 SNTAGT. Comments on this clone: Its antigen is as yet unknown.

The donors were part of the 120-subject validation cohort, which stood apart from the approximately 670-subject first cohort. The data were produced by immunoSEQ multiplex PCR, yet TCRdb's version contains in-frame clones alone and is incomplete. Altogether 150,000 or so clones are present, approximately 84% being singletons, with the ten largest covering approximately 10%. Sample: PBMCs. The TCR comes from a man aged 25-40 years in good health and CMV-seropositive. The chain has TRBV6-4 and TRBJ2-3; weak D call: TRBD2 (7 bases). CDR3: CASSDGGATDTQYF. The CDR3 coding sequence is TGTGCCAGCAGTGACGGGGGGGCCACAGATACGCAGTATTTT.